This entry lists 15 T cell receptor beta chains sequenced from one sample in a study of human T cells and chemical hapten exposure. Time point given: patch test 2, 6 weeks after DPC sensitization. Treatment noted: therapeutic diphenylcyclopropenone sensitization with weekly scalp DPC. TCRdb reanalysed the RACE reads using MiXCR and keeps one entry per CDR3 protein. The repertoire has roughly 150,000 distinct CDR3 sequences, about 10% of them found once; the top ten carry less than 1.5%. Sequences were derived from whole blood, sampled in connection with sensitization to the hapten diphenylcyclopropenone (DPC). The receptors derive from a woman between 50 and 59 years old with alopecia areata. Some clones in this sample may be carry-over from other donors' samples.

V is TRBV28 and J is TRBJ1-5; D perhaps matches TRBD1 (5 bases). This CDR3 is 19 amino acids long. Trimming stripped 1 base from V and 3 bases from J, with 22 bases between. CDR1 and CDR2 (germline): MDHEN, SYDVKM. CDR3 sequence reads: CASSLFGGGSFGNNQPQHF. Written as DNA, the CDR3 is TGTGCCAGCAGTTTATTTGGGGGGGGTTCTTTTGGGAACAATCAGCCCCAGCATTTT.

The chain has TRBV6-5 and TRBJ1-2, with 8 bases lining up with TRBD1. The CDR3 is 14 residues long. Germline-derived CDR1 and CDR2 are MNHEY and SVGAGI. V gave up 5 bases and J gave up 5 bases; unmatched junction bases: 7. In nucleotides, the CDR3 is TGTGCCAGCAGTCCCACAGGGGGGAGATATGGCTACACCTTC. Its protein product is CASSPTGGRYGYTF.

This clonotype was recorded a few times. The V call is TRBV25-1, the J call TRBJ2-6; no clear D gene. Germline CDR1 and CDR2: MGHDK and SYGVNS. Trimming left V 8 bases short and J 4 bases short, with 9 bases between. The CDR3 sequence is 13 residues long. CDR3 protein: CASRPVGANVLTF. Here the CDR3 DNA reads TGTGCCAGCCGGCCGGTCGGGGCCAACGTCCTGACTTTC.

This clonotype has just a few counts. This chain connects TRBV10-2 to TRBJ2-3; possibly TRBD2 for D (6 bases). The CDR3 loop spans 16 amino acids. Germline CDR1 WSHSY, CDR2 SAAADI. Between the trimmed V and J ends, which lost 8 bases and 2 bases, there was a span of 20 bases. CDR3 DNA sequence: TGCGCCAGCCGCCCAAGAGGCGCGGGACCCACAGATACGCAGTATTTT. Amino acids: CASRPRGAGPTDTQYF.

This clonotype was seen many times. The junction shows a germline mismatch at one end, possibly a read error. The V and J genes are TRBV7-3 and TRBJ2-1, with TRBD2 matching over 10 bases. CDR1 and CDR2 from the germline V gene are SGHTA and FQGTGA. This CDR3 contains 16 residues. Written as DNA, the CDR3 is TGTGCCAGCAGCTTCACCGGGACTAGCGCCTATAATGAGCAGTTCTTC. Amino acids: CASSFTGTSAYNEQFF.

This clonotype was counted only a few times. This sequence joins TRBV30 and TRBJ1-2; tentative D call: TRBD1 (5 bases). The CDR3 runs to 17 residues. In germline, CDR1 is GTSNPN, CDR2 SVGIG (reference sequence). V dropped 0 bases and J dropped 0 bases, with 17 bases sitting between them. CDR3 DNA: TGTGCCTGGAGTGTCGGGGCAGGGTATCGAGCTAACTATGGCTACACCTTC. This gives the protein CAWSVGAGYRANYGYTF. Supplemented by reference TRBV30 and TRBJ1-2, the full variable domain reads SQTIHQWPATLVQPVGSPLSLECTVEGTSNPNLYWYRQAAGRGLQLLFYSVGIGQISSEVPQNLSASRPQDRQFILSSKKLLLSDSGFYLCAWSVGAGYRANYGYTFGSGTRLTVV.

The chain uses TRBV20-1 and TRBJ2-7; D is undetermined. Per germline, CDR1 DFQATT and CDR2 SNEGSKA (reference sequence). The CDR3 is 10 amino acids. Trimming stripped 0 bases from V and 3 bases from J, with 0 bases between. CDR3 nucleotide sequence: TGCAGTGCTAGAGACTACGAGCAGTACTTC. Protein sequence: CSARDYEQYF.

The chain couples TRBV7-9 to TRBJ2-5; D uncertain. This CDR3 is built from 14 residues. V dropped 5 bases and J dropped 0 bases, with 10 bases sitting between them. The V gene's germline CDR1 is SEHNR and CDR2 FQNEAQ (reference sequence). The CDR3 DNA sequence: TGTGCCAGCAGCCCGAGTGGGTACCAAGAGACCCAGTACTTC. It yields the protein CASSPSGYQETQYF.

J is TRBJ2-1 and V is TRBV14; D gene unclear. This CDR3 region has 14 residues. Per germline, CDR1 SGHDN and CDR2 FVKESK. V gave up 0 bases and J gave up 10 bases, with 13 bases separating them. Here the CDR3 reads CASSQEGLKSEQFF. The DNA of the CDR3 is TGTGCCAGCAGCCAAGAGGGGTTGAAATCAGAGCAGTTCTTC.

This clonotype occurred many times. The V gene is TRBV12-3 or TRBV12-4, the J gene TRBJ2-1; 10 positions match TRBD2. V lost 5 bases, J lost 10 bases, and 2 bases stayed unmatched. The CDR3 is 12 residues long. The DNA of the CDR3 is TGTGCCAGCAGTCAACTAGCGGGGGAGCAGTTCTTC. Its translation: CASSQLAGEQFF.

This clonotype was seen more than once but under ten times. The chain couples TRBV2 to TRBJ1-5, with TRBD1 matching 8 bases. V was pared by 6 bases and J by 0 bases, with 7 bases of the junction left unmatched. The CDR3 extends over 16 amino acids. Germline lookup yields CDR1 SNHLY and CDR2 FYNNEI. In DNA form, the CDR3 reads TGTGCCAGCAGACCCGACAGGGGCTATAGCAATCAGCCCCAGCATTTT. Amino acids: CASRPDRGYSNQPQHF. The variable domain in full, with the rest retrieved from reference TRBV2 and TRBJ1-5, is EPEVTQTPSHQVTQMGQEVILRCVPISNHLYFYWYRQILGQKVEFLVSFYNNEISEKSEIFDDQFSVERPDGSNFTLKIRSTKLEDSAMYFCASRPDRGYSNQPQHFGDGTRLSIL.

This chain links TRBV29-1 with TRBJ2-7; 11 positions match TRBD2. The CDR3 is 14 amino acids. Trimming cost V 1 base and J 4 bases; bases outside gene matches: 3. Per the germline V gene, CDR1 is SQVTM and CDR2 is ANQGSEA. CDR3 in amino acids: CSVEVRLAGYEQYF. CDR3 DNA: TGCAGCGTTGAAGTCCGACTAGCGGGATACGAGCAGTACTTC.

In this sample, this clonotype turned up a few times. V is TRBV7-9 and J is TRBJ2-5; TRBD2 aligns across 14 bases. This CDR3 is 19 amino acids long. Germline lookup yields CDR1 SEHNR and CDR2 FQNEAQ (reference sequence). V shed 4 bases and J 4 bases; nucleotides not matched to a gene: 14. The CDR3 DNA follows: TGTGCCAGCAGCTCCGGGACTAGCGGGAGTCGGGGTGTAGGAGAGACCCAGTACTTC. Its translation is CASSSGTSGSRGVGETQYF.

The rearrangement uses TRBV29-1 and TRBJ1-1; D gene uncertain. CDR3 size: 12 residues. The germline gives CDR1 SQVTM, CDR2 ANQGSEA. Between the trimmed V and J ends, which lost 3 bases and 1 base, there was a span of 6 bases. CDR3 residues: CSVDPGNTEAFF. The CDR3 nucleotides read TGCAGCGTTGATCCGGGGAACACTGAAGCTTTCTTT.

The sample holds a few counts of this clonotype. The rearrangement uses TRBV4-2 and TRBJ2-1; 8 bases are a match to TRBD2. Germline-derived CDR1 and CDR2 are LGHNA and YNFKEQ. The length of the CDR3 is 15 residues. The V and J ends lost 0 bases and 9 bases, in that order; junction bases with no gene match: 7. CDR3 protein: CASSQEASGSSEQFF. For the CDR3, the DNA is TGTGCCAGCAGCCAAGAGGCGAGCGGGAGCAGTGAGCAGTTCTTC.